The rows below give T cell receptor beta chains drawn from one sample of a study of T-cell memory formation after mild COVID-19. TCRdb reprocessed the 5' RACE reads with MiXCR, giving one entry per CDR3 protein. The data show roughly 14,000 distinct CDR3 sequences, with roughly a fifth seen just once and 45% to 50% held by the top ten. Sequencing was performed on PBMCs or a T cell subset sorted from them (not recorded which). These receptors were taken from an adult woman who had mild COVID-19 (a few samples of this study predate the infection). Cell type and time point are not known. The CDR3 runs from the conserved cysteine through the conserved F or W. Each record gives: V gene, CDR3 protein.

v_call: TRBV7-2; cdr3_aa: CASSLLANPPTGELFF
v_call: TRBV11-2; cdr3_aa: CASSITSGSNEQYF
v_call: TRBV6-5; cdr3_aa: CASSGRENYNEQFF
v_call: TRBV6-5; cdr3_aa: CASSSSPPGGIYEQYF
v_call: TRBV6-1; cdr3_aa: CASSGNGHQETQYF
v_call: TRBV7-6; cdr3_aa: CASSQSGLDYNEQFF
v_call: TRBV7-6; cdr3_aa: CASSLVPSLEGTEAFF
v_call: TRBV3-1; cdr3_aa: CASSSTFRSEQFF
v_call: TRBV14; cdr3_aa: CASSQVDPREWTDTQYF
v_call: TRBV5-1; cdr3_aa: CASTLIDRGNTEAFF
v_call: TRBV6-2/TRBV6-3; cdr3_aa: CASEGLLRYEQYF
v_call: TRBV6-5; cdr3_aa: CASSYSNTIYF
v_call: TRBV5-4; cdr3_aa: CASSLTGVPDTQYF
v_call: TRBV5-1; cdr3_aa: CASSSTGQGTLETQYF
v_call: TRBV9; cdr3_aa: CASSVDPNGEQFF
v_call: TRBV30; cdr3_aa: CAWSPPFRASAGF
v_call: TRBV13; cdr3_aa: CASSFGGAAVQPQHF
v_call: TRBV5-4; cdr3_aa: CASSPPLSGGTDTQYF
v_call: TRBV7-3; cdr3_aa: CASSLEPDTQYF
v_call: TRBV19; cdr3_aa: CASSWDPSSYEQYF
v_call: TRBV5-8; cdr3_aa: CASLRRPAKNIQYF
v_call: TRBV29-1; cdr3_aa: CSVGLWRGGLNEQYF
v_call: TRBV5-1; cdr3_aa: CASSLATDTQYF
v_call: TRBV6-5; cdr3_aa: CASSYWNLGDEQFF
v_call: TRBV12-3/TRBV12-4; cdr3_aa: CASTISPSYEQYF
v_call: TRBV5-1; cdr3_aa: CASSLDWAEQYF
v_call: TRBV7-9; cdr3_aa: CASSWLVAGGRNEQFF
v_call: TRBV19; cdr3_aa: CAIGTASTDTQYF